The rows below give T cell receptor beta chains drawn from one sample of a study of neurological immune-mediated disorders. TCRdb ran MiXCR on the 5' RACE reads and lists one entry per CDR3 protein. The sample consists of tens of thousands of distinct CDR3 sequences, around 3.5% of them appearing once. Sequencing input: PBMCs. These receptors originate from a woman aged 45-59 years with multiple sclerosis. CDR3s leave out the opening cysteine and the closing phenylalanine or tryptophan.

J	V	CDR3
TRBJ1-6	TRBV10-3	ATGSEGAWNSPLH
TRBJ1-2	TRBV29-1	SVATGTGSGYT
TRBJ2-7	TRBV5-1	ASSDYSLATYEQY
TRBJ2-3	TRBV7-9	ASSSDWKEQY
TRBJ2-3	TRBV10-3	AISRRGPELDTQY
TRBJ2-2	TRBV7-9	ASSLPDKSTGELF
TRBJ2-5	TRBV27	ASSFPQSGGEETQY
TRBJ2-2	TRBV19	ASSRTANTGELF
TRBJ2-3	TRBV29-1	SVPGLAGARDTQY
TRBJ2-5	TRBV7-2	ASSLINQENQY
TRBJ2-7	TRBV25-1	ASSRDLGYEQY
TRBJ2-3	TRBV11-3	SSSFGTTGGGDTQY
TRBJ2-5	TRBV5-1	ASSLDRGGETQY
TRBJ1-1	TRBV12-3/TRBV12-4	ASSSTATEAF
TRBJ2-1	TRBV21-1	ASSKETDRDGGVGKYNEQF
TRBJ2-7	TRBV11-2	ASSLDFSAAHEQY
TRBJ2-7	TRBV10-3	AISDGGVSYEQY
TRBJ1-6	TRBV20-1	SARDGRTPLH
TRBJ2-3	TRBV5-1	ASSLPSGGMEDTQY
TRBJ2-1	TRBV2	ASSDLGLAGSSSYNEQF
TRBJ1-4	TRBV7-2	ASSSQGHNEKLF
TRBJ1-1	TRBV7-9	ASSLDSNTEAF
TRBJ2-7	TRBV11-2	ASSFSTVLDSEQY
TRBJ2-1	TRBV20-1	SAREGPNEQF
TRBJ2-7	TRBV7-9	ASSPASYQGAYEQY
TRBJ1-4	TRBV10-3	ASWGEGEKLF
TRBJ1-2	TRBV20-1	SAGSTGQPGYT
TRBJ1-1	TRBV12-3/TRBV12-4	ASGGLGNTEAF
TRBJ2-7	TRBV12-3/TRBV12-4	ASSPDRGNYEQY
TRBJ2-3	TRBV5-1	ASSFLTTGDGTDTQY
TRBJ2-5	TRBV6-5	ASSYSLTAGSETQY
TRBJ2-2	TRBV4-1	ASSQGQGDTGELF
TRBJ2-4	TRBV4-3	ASSQEVRAKNIQY
TRBJ2-5	TRBV5-1	ASSKHQGARQETQY
TRBJ2-3	TRBV11-3	ASSLYLAGAPGDTQY
TRBJ2-7	TRBV20-1	SARGGTNHYEQY
TRBJ1-1	TRBV7-2	ASSSGRGNTEAF
TRBJ1-2	TRBV29-1	SVEEDLGYT
TRBJ2-3	TRBV20-1	SASPGTSGGQDTQY
TRBJ2-1	TRBV6-5	ASSSWTSYNEQF
TRBJ1-6	TRBV7-9	ASSFGPNSPLH
TRBJ2-1	TRBV5-1	ASSFVTGPFNEQF
TRBJ2-2	TRBV3-1	ASSPTFRRGAGELF
TRBJ2-1	TRBV20-1	SARDSYYNEQF
TRBJ2-2	TRBV7-2	ASSLTGGGTGELF
TRBJ2-5	TRBV11-1	ASSLAQPAGTQY
TRBJ1-6	TRBV10-3	AIMQGTLRNSPLH
TRBJ2-7	TRBV20-1	SAPGTSGGTYEQY
TRBJ1-6	TRBV5-1	ATSTDGVLNSPLH
TRBJ2-7	TRBV6-1	ASSPTNYEQY
TRBJ1-4	TRBV14	ASSPRQGQGEKLF
TRBJ2-7	TRBV10-1	ASSRTLTAYEQY
TRBJ1-5	TRBV12-3/TRBV12-4	ASRTTGNQPQH
TRBJ2-7	TRBV4-1	ASSLDRGRTGQY
TRBJ2-2	TRBV20-1	SAKITGTGELF